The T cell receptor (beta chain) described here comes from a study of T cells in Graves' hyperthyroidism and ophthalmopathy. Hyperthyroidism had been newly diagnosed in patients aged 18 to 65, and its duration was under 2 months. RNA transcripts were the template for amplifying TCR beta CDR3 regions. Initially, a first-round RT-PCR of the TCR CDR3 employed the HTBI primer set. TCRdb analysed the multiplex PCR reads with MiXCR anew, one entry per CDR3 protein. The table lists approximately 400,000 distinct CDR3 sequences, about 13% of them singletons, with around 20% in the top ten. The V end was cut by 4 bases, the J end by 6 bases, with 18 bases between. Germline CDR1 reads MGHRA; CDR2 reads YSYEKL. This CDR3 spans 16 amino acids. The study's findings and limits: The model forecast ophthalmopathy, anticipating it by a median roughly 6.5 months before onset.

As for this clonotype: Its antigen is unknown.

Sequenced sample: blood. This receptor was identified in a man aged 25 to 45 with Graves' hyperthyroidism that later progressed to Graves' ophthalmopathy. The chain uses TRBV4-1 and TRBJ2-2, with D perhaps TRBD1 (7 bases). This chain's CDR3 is CASSRGGGEDPGELFF. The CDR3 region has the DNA TGCGCCAGCAGCCGAGGGGGCGGGGAAGATCCCGGGGAGCTGTTTTTT.